The rows below give T cell receptor beta chains drawn from one sample of a study of monozygotic twins with inflammatory bowel disease. From the 5' RACE reads, TCRdb lists one entry per CDR3 protein and no DNA. The sample has about 350,000 distinct CDR3 sequences. Sequences were obtained from blood. These receptors were collected from a human donor with ulcerative colitis or Crohn's disease, or a healthy co-twin of an affected twin (not recorded which). Both conserved end residues are part of each CDR3.

v_gene	j_gene	CDR3aa
TRBV10-3	TRBJ2-1	CAISESTGAWDEQFF
TRBV20-1	TRBJ1-2	CSASDPQGGGYTF
TRBV6-6	TRBJ1-2	CASSTGGGYTF
TRBV19	TRBJ2-7	CASSITSGGGLPYEQYF
TRBV6-5	TRBJ2-1	CASRSNNEQFF
TRBV5-6	TRBJ1-1	CASSLWQSFEAFF
TRBV11-2	TRBJ2-1	CASSLISRDEQFF
TRBV19	TRBJ1-1	CASSMAAYTEAFF
TRBV24-1	TRBJ2-2	CATSQLAGDDTGELFF
TRBV7-2	TRBJ1-1	CASSLERIWGNTEAFF
TRBV7-2	TRBJ2-3	CASSFLRDTQYF
TRBV7-9	TRBJ2-7	CASSLEAGSEQYF
TRBV15	TRBJ1-4	CATSRVAGATNEKLFF
TRBV30	TRBJ1-1	CARSPLGVEAFF
TRBV5-1	TRBJ2-7	CASSLVGSGRSYEQYF
TRBV27	TRBJ2-1	CASSWTGGKDEQFF
TRBV28	TRBJ1-5	CAGQGAGPQHF
TRBV28	TRBJ1-2	CASMPRPGGKGYTF
TRBV21-1	TRBJ2-7	CASSKDSRREQYF
TRBV19	TRBJ2-4	CASSITVENIQYF
TRBV29-1	TRBJ2-3	CSVDPAGRDTQYF
TRBV5-5	TRBJ1-2	CASSFPPGQGLYGYTF
TRBV9	TRBJ2-1	CASSVGSSGYYNEQFF
TRBV4-3	TRBJ1-4	CASSQVVAGATNEKLFF
TRBV30	TRBJ2-6	CARDTHSGANVLTF
TRBV6-2/TRBV6-3	TRBJ2-2	CASSSGGGSTGELFF
TRBV7-9	TRBJ1-2	CASSSISEFYGYTF
TRBV24-1	TRBJ1-2	CATSGPNGVQGYGYTF
TRBV5-8	TRBJ1-2	CASPYLTLGNGYTF
TRBV20-1	TRBJ1-6	CSARGGFGESPLHF
TRBV11-2	TRBJ2-7	CASSTWGNWEQYF
TRBV12-3/TRBV12-4	TRBJ2-7	CASSLRPGSYEQYF
TRBV20-1	TRBJ2-5	CSARVLETQYF
TRBV6-2/TRBV6-3	TRBJ2-6	CASSYSSGANVLTF
TRBV7-6	TRBJ2-7	CASSLNPGSNYEQYF
TRBV20-1	TRBJ2-7	CSATRGLGSYEQYF
TRBV10-3	TRBJ1-1	CAISESMLGTNTEAFF
TRBV20-1	TRBJ2-1	CSARVPRAVSNEQFF
TRBV5-1	TRBJ2-3	CASSLGSSTDTQYF
TRBV27	TRBJ1-5	CASSRQGNQPQHF
TRBV20-1	TRBJ1-1	CSATGGALEPNTEAFF
TRBV20-1	TRBJ2-3	CSARTASGRVDTQYF
TRBV20-1	TRBJ1-5	CSARDVTLGNQPQHF
TRBV12-3/TRBV12-4	TRBJ1-2	CASSSGAGTVLYGYTF
TRBV5-1	TRBJ2-1	CASSFSQGGEQFF
TRBV4-2	TRBJ2-2	CASSLGDSSTNTGELFF
TRBV19	TRBJ2-3	CASSMDRGYTDTQYF
TRBV7-3	TRBJ2-3	CASSSFRGATDTQYF
TRBV9	TRBJ2-3	CASSTTGFSTDTQYF
TRBV4-2	TRBJ1-2	CASSQDKKAVSRYGYTF
TRBV4-3	TRBJ2-3	CASSQTPGLVTDTQYF
TRBV12-3/TRBV12-4	TRBJ2-2	CASSLQLGGAWTGELFF
TRBV12-3/TRBV12-4	TRBJ2-5	CASSFALAETETQYF